These 32 T cell receptor beta chains came from one sample sequenced in a study of early T cells in non-severe SARS-CoV-2 infection. TCRdb reprocessed the 5' RACE reads with MiXCR, giving one entry per CDR3 protein. The sample lists tens of thousands of distinct CDR3 sequences; more than 4.5% were seen once. The sequencing sample was made of whole blood. These receptors were taken from an adult who was a healthcare worker with PCR-confirmed SARS-CoV-2 infection or an uninfected control (not recorded which).

The table lists this clonotype with a few counts. The chain is built from TRBV6-2 or TRBV6-3 and TRBJ1-1, with D possibly TRBD1 on 6 matching bases. Germline lookup yields CDR1 MNHEY and CDR2 SVGEGT. The CDR3 has 14 amino acids. The germline V and J ends were trimmed by 2 bases and 5 bases, with 12 bases remaining between them. CDR3 in amino acids: CASSYGAQGTEAFF. CDR3 DNA: TGTGCCAGCAGTTACGGGGCCCAGGGGACTGAAGCTTTCTTT.

V usage is TRBV7-2 and J usage is TRBJ1-1, with a tentative D call TRBD1 (6 bases). CDR3 length: 14 amino acids. The V gene's germline CDR1 is SGHTA and CDR2 FQGNSA. Trimming removed 1 base at V and 1 base at J, with 7 bases between. Written as DNA, the CDR3 is TGTGCCAGCAGCTTAGGGGGACAGAACACTGAAGCTTTCTTT. Protein sequence: CASSLGGQNTEAFF.

This clonotype was seen a few times. The rearrangement uses TRBV30 and TRBJ2-1; D ambiguous. The CDR3 spans 11 residues. V was trimmed by 1 base and J by 5 bases, leaving 3 bases between them. Germline lookup yields CDR1 GTSNPN and CDR2 SVGIG (reference sequence). CDR3 DNA: TGTGCCTGGAGTGATAACAATGAGCAGTTCTTC. Its protein product is CAWSDNNEQFF.

This clonotype was seen more than once but under ten times. The genes are TRBV6-5 and TRBJ1-5; 8 positions agree with TRBD1. Germline trimming cut 5 bases from V and 6 bases from J; bases unmatched to any gene: 6. Germline lookup yields CDR1 MNHEY and CDR2 SVGAGI. This CDR3 has 14 residues. The CDR3: CASSPDRETQPQHF. The CDR3 DNA sequence: TGTGCCAGCAGTCCGGACAGGGAAACTCAGCCCCAGCATTTT.

A word on this clonotype: A read error may explain this, as a much larger clone is one base away. The DNA for the CDR3 is TGTGCCAGCGGTTTAGGGGGGGTAAACTCCTACGAGCAGTACTTC. Translated, it gives CASGLGGVNSYEQYF. V is TRBV28 and J is TRBJ2-7, with D perhaps TRBD2 (7 bases). Germline V gene lookup returns CDR1 MDHEN and CDR2 SYDVKM. CDR3 length equals 15 residues.

Ten or more counts support this clonotype. This chain joins TRBV18 and TRBJ1-1; D gene ambiguous. CDR3 length equals 11 residues. Germline CDR1 and CDR2: KGHSH and LQKENI. With 2 bases removed from V and 7 bases from J, the gap between germline ends came to 5 bases. CDR3 DNA sequence: TGTGCCAGCTCACCAGGGAATGAAGCTTTCTTT. Residues: CASSPGNEAFF.

In this sample, this clonotype turned up many times. The genes are TRBV3-1 and TRBJ1-4, with D possibly being TRBD1 (5 bases). V was pared by 0 bases and J by 9 bases, with 17 bases between. CDR1 LGHDT and CDR2 YNNKEL come from the germline V gene (reference sequence). The CDR3 has 16 residues. Here the CDR3 reads CASSQDRGSLRKKLFF. DNA for the CDR3: TGTGCCAGCAGCCAAGATCGGGGCAGCCTACGGAAAAAACTGTTTTTT.

This clonotype occurred a few times. The chain is built from TRBV5-5 and TRBJ1-1; maybe TRBD1 (5 bases). Deletions cut 0 bases from V and 2 bases from J, with 11 bases between. Germline values: CDR1 SGHKS, CDR2 YYEKEE (reference sequence). This CDR3 has 15 residues. Here the CDR3 reads CASSLGPGINTEAFF. CDR3 in DNA: TGTGCCAGCAGCTTGGGTCCAGGGATAAACACTGAAGCTTTCTTT.

This clonotype was observed many times. V is TRBV20-1 and J is TRBJ2-3; D is unclear. Trimming shortened V by 5 bases and J by 0 bases, and 12 bases separated the two germline ends. Germline V CDR1 and CDR2: DFQATT, SNEGSKA (reference sequence). The CDR3 length is 14 residues. DNA for the CDR3: TGCAGTGCTCAAGCCGAGGCTAGCACAGATACGCAGTATTTT. Protein: CSAQAEASTDTQYF.

This clonotype turned up a few times. Here the CDR3 DNA reads TGTGCCAGCTCACCCGTTAAGACAGGGACAGATACGCAGTATTTT. Amino acid sequence: CASSPVKTGTDTQYF. The chain uses TRBV18 and TRBJ2-3; 7 bases align to TRBD1. The CDR3 consists of 15 residues. The V segment lost 3 bases and the J segment 3 bases; nucleotides outside the gene matches: 6. The germline V gene has CDR1 KGHSH and CDR2 LQKENI.

This clonotype was found many times. The J gene is TRBJ1-1, the V gene TRBV14; D is unclear. V lost 0 bases and J 10 bases, leaving 18 bases between the germline ends. CDR1 and CDR2 (germline): SGHDN, FVKESK. The CDR3 runs to 15 residues. CDR3 loop: CASSQERAGLQGAFF. The CDR3 region has the DNA TGTGCCAGCAGCCAAGAAAGAGCGGGCCTACAAGGAGCTTTCTTT.

This clonotype was detected many times. The chain recombines TRBV12-3 or TRBV12-4 with TRBJ1-1; 7 bases line up with TRBD1. The CDR3 has 12 amino acids. After removal of 4 bases from V and 5 bases from J, the junction contained 1 base not matched to a gene. CDR3 DNA sequence: TGTGCCAGCAGTTCACAGGGGACTGAAGCTTTCTTT. As protein: CASSSQGTEAFF.

Comments on this clonotype: Being one base from a much bigger clone, this may be a read error. CDR3 region: CAGSHSGTPYEQYF. The CDR3 DNA is TGTGCCGGCAGCCATAGCGGGACCCCCTACGAGCAGTACTTC. The V call is TRBV3-1, the J call TRBJ2-7, with 8 bases identical to TRBD2. Germline V gene lookup returns CDR1 LGHDT and CDR2 YNNKEL (reference sequence). The CDR3 has 14 residues.

This clonotype was found many times. V and J are TRBV5-1 and TRBJ2-5; D assignment may be TRBD1 or TRBD2 (5 bases each). CDR1 is SGHRS, CDR2 YFSETQ, per germline. This CDR3 has 14 amino acids. Trimming took 3 bases from V and 7 from J, leaving 16 bases between them. The DNA for the CDR3 is TGCGCCAGCAGCTCAAGGGACCCTATGGGGACCCAGTACTTC. This gives the protein CASSSRDPMGTQYF.

This clonotype was observed many times. The chain combines TRBV12-3 or TRBV12-4 with TRBJ2-7, with TRBD2 as a possible D gene (5 bases). The CDR3 extends over 16 amino acids. Trimming left V 7 bases short and J 2 bases short, with 21 bases between. CDR3 loop: CASTPPFPGIPYEQYF. CDR3 nucleotides: TGTGCCAGCACCCCTCCTTTCCCGGGGATTCCCTACGAGCAGTACTTC.

In this sample, this clonotype turned up a few times. The DNA is omitted, as the CDR3 cannot be located on it reliably, and the CDR3 follows TCRdb's listing. This chain uses TRBV20-1 with TRBJ2-3; the D call of TRBD2 is as the table states it, not checked on the DNA. CDR1 is DFQATT, CDR2 SNEGSKA, per germline (reference sequence). The CDR3 comprises 13 residues, both ends counted. The chain's CDR3 is CSAESRVQIRSIF.

The J gene is TRBJ1-1, the V gene TRBV5-1; 7 nucleotides agree with TRBD1. There are 16 residues in the CDR3. V shed 4 bases, J shed 0 bases, and the junction held 9 bases outside the gene matches. Germline V gives CDR1 SGHRS, CDR2 YFSETQ. The CDR3 nucleotides read TGCGCCAGCAGCATCGGACAGGCAGGTATGAACACTGAAGCTTTCTTT. It specifies CASSIGQAGMNTEAFF. The whole variable domain, filled in from reference TRBV5-1 and TRBJ1-1, reads KAGVTQTPRYLIKTRGQQVTLSCSPISGHRSVSWYQQTPGQGLQFLFEYFSETQRNKGNFPGRFSGRQFSNSRSEMNVSTLELGDSALYLCASSIGQAGMNTEAFFGQGTRLTVV.

This clonotype showed up just a few times. This chain uses TRBV6-1 with TRBJ2-6; TRBD1 matches 8 bases. The CDR3 is made up of 15 amino acids. Germline CDR1 is MNHNS and CDR2 is SASEGT. Trimming cost V 5 bases and J 2 bases; bases outside gene matches: 2. For the CDR3, the DNA is TGTGCCAGCAGTTCACAGGGGGCTGGGGCCAACGTCCTGACTTTC. Its translation: CASSSQGAGANVLTF.

As regards this clonotype: This sequence may be a read error, since a much larger clone differs from it by one base. J is TRBJ1-6 and V is TRBV7-3, with D maybe TRBD1 (5 bases). V lost 7 bases and J lost 11, with 18 bases in between. Per the germline V gene, CDR1 is SGHTA and CDR2 is FQGTGA. There are 14 residues in the CDR3. The CDR3 sequence is CASNPFRAGPPLHF. The CDR3 DNA reads TGTGCCAGCAACCCATTCCGGGCAGGGCCACCCCTCCACTTT.

This clonotype was counted only a few times. Written as DNA, the CDR3 is TGTGCCAGTCGGGCAGGGGGGACCGACAATACGCAGTATTTT. Its translation: CASRAGGTDNTQYF. The chain is built from TRBV7-9 and TRBJ2-3, with D possibly matching TRBD1 (7 bases). CDR1 and CDR2 (germline): SEHNR, FQNEAQ (reference sequence). Trimming removed 9 bases from V and 7 bases from J, with 20 bases in between. The CDR3 consists of 14 residues.

The sample holds many counts of this clonotype. This chain joins TRBV24-1 and TRBJ1-1; no clear D. V lost 2 bases and J 3 bases, leaving 9 bases between the germline ends. This CDR3 region has 14 residues. Germline values: CDR1 KGHDR, CDR2 SFDVKD. CDR3 residues: CATSDSGRYTEAFF. The CDR3 DNA is TGTGCCACCAGTGATTCCGGTCGTTACACTGAAGCTTTCTTT.

In this sample, this clonotype turned up many times. The V call is TRBV24-1, the J call TRBJ1-2, with 7 nucleotides matching TRBD1. The CDR3 covers 15 residues. Germline loops: CDR1 KGHDR, CDR2 SFDVKD. V lost 4 bases and J lost 3; bases outside the gene matches: 7. DNA of the CDR3: TGTGCCACCAGTGACCCCTCCGGGACAGACTATGGCTACACCTTC. It yields the protein CATSDPSGTDYGYTF.

This clonotype came up many times. The chain carries TRBV5-1 and TRBJ1-2; no definite D call. V was trimmed by 0 bases and J by 2 bases, leaving 11 bases between them. The CDR3 is 15 residues long. Germline V gene data show CDR1 as SGHRS and CDR2 as YFSETQ. Here the CDR3 reads CASSLAGRKNYGYTF. CDR3 coding DNA: TGCGCCAGCAGCTTGGCGGGCAGGAAGAACTATGGCTACACCTTC. Looking up the rest from reference TRBV5-1 and TRBJ1-2 gives the full variable domain: KAGVTQTPRYLIKTRGQQVTLSCSPISGHRSVSWYQQTPGQGLQFLFEYFSETQRNKGNFPGRFSGRQFSNSRSEMNVSTLELGDSALYLCASSLAGRKNYGYTFGSGTRLTVV.

Of note for this clonotype: The junction and the germline gene differ at one end; a read error may be behind it. The V and J genes are TRBV6-6 and TRBJ1-1, with D tentatively TRBD1 (5 bases). CDR3 length: 13 residues. The germline gives CDR1 MNHNY, CDR2 SVGAGI (reference sequence). The CDR3 DNA is TGTGCCAGCAGTTACGAGGGGAACGCTGAAGCTTTCTTT. This codes for CASSYEGNAEAFF.

This chain joins TRBV11-2 and TRBJ1-1; tentatively, D is TRBD1 (6 bases). Trimming took off 5 bases at V and 8 bases at J, with 9 bases between the two ends. The CDR3 sequence is 11 residues long. Germline assignment: CDR1 SGHAT and CDR2 FQNNGV. CDR3 DNA sequence: TGTGCCAGCAGCCCTGGGGGCGAAGCTTTCTTT. Its translation is CASSPGGEAFF.

The chain employs TRBV5-1 and TRBJ2-3; 9 nucleotides align to TRBD1. V dropped 4 bases and J dropped 3; count of bases not matched to a gene: 6. The CDR3 runs to 15 residues. Germline V lookup: CDR1 SGHRS, CDR2 YFSETQ. The CDR3 DNA follows: TGCGCCAGCAGCCCATGGACAGGGGCGACAGATACGCAGTATTTT. Translated: CASSPWTGATDTQYF.

This clonotype is labeled as medium-sized. CDR3 region: CASSLGLAEQYF. CDR3 bases: TGTGCCAGCAGTTTAGGACTAGCCGAGCAGTACTTC. The chain combines TRBV28 with TRBJ2-7, with 8 bases identical to TRBD2. V was clipped by 2 bases and J by 6 bases; unmatched bases: 0. CDR3 size: 12 residues. CDR1 and CDR2 from the germline V gene are MDHEN and SYDVKM. Drawing the rest from reference TRBV28 and TRBJ2-7, the complete variable domain is DVKVTQSSRYLVKRTGEKVFLECVQDMDHENMFWYRQDPGLGLRLIYFSYDVKMKEKGDIPEGYSVSREKKERFSLILESASTNQTSMYLCASSLGLAEQYFGPGTRLTVT.

This clonotype appeared a few times. The V and J genes are TRBV18 and TRBJ2-1, with 9 bases lining up with TRBD1. V lost 2 bases and J lost 7; bases outside the gene matches: 6. The CDR3 extends over 15 amino acids. Germline V gene lookup returns CDR1 KGHSH and CDR2 LQKENI. The CDR3 loop reads CASSPGTGLINEQFF. The CDR3 nucleotides are TGTGCCAGCTCACCAGGGACAGGGTTGATTAATGAGCAGTTCTTC.

This clonotype was seen ten or more times. This chain links TRBV6-1 with TRBJ1-6; 9 bases match TRBD1. The V segment lost 6 bases and the J segment 0 bases; nucleotides outside the gene matches: 9. CDR1 is MNHNS and CDR2 is SASEGT in the germline V gene. CDR3 length equals 18 residues. DNA for the CDR3: TGTGCCAGCAGCAAGGACAGGGGTACCAGCTCCTATAATTCACCCCTCCACTTT. Its protein product is CASSKDRGTSSYNSPLHF.

V and J are TRBV6-2 or TRBV6-3 and TRBJ1-1; 9 bases line up with TRBD1. This CDR3 has 14 amino acids. Germline assignment: CDR1 MNHEY and CDR2 SVGEGT. Losses at the gene ends were 6 bases for V and 10 bases for J; bases not matched to a gene: 12. CDR3 nucleotide sequence: TGTGCCAGCAGACCTACCGGGACAGGGTATCGAGCTTTCTTT. This translates into CASRPTGTGYRAFF.

Many counts were recorded for this clonotype. The chain employs TRBV5-1 and TRBJ1-3, with 8 nucleotides matching TRBD1. Germline values: CDR1 SGHRS, CDR2 YFSETQ. The V gene end was trimmed by 3 bases and the J gene end by 8 bases; junction bases not matched to a gene: 10. The CDR3 runs 15 residues. As DNA, the CDR3 is TGCGCCAGCAGCTCAACAGGGGGACCAGGCGACACCATATATTTT. This gives the protein CASSSTGGPGDTIYF. Variable domain in full (rest from reference TRBV5-1 and TRBJ1-3): KAGVTQTPRYLIKTRGQQVTLSCSPISGHRSVSWYQQTPGQGLQFLFEYFSETQRNKGNFPGRFSGRQFSNSRSEMNVSTLELGDSALYLCASSSTGGPGDTIYFGEGSWLTVV.

This clonotype has only a few counts. The chain couples TRBV7-2 to TRBJ2-3; 14 bases are a match to TRBD2. This CDR3 contains 15 residues. Germline CDR1 is SGHTA and CDR2 is FQGNSA. The V segment lost 6 bases and the J segment 8 bases; nucleotides outside the gene matches: 7. This CDR3 is CASRKGTSGSGTQYF. CDR3 nucleotide sequence: TGTGCCAGCAGGAAAGGGACTAGCGGGAGCGGTACGCAGTATTTT.